Reported below is one T cell receptor beta chain. Sequenced by immunoSEQ multiplex PCR; TCRdb stores in-frame clones only, minus some. The sample consists of about 2.4 million clones, approximately 90% of them appearing once. Trimming removed 4 bases from V and 4 bases from J; junction bases left unmatched: 5. Looked up from germline, CDR1 is LGHNA and CDR2 is YNFKEQ. The CDR3 has 16 residues. These data are taken from a study of shared clonotypes between healthy human individuals. The sample taken for sequencing was naive CD4+ T cells sorted from blood. Subset noted: CD45RA+ positively selected. This sequence originates from a man aged 18 to 35 in good health. The chain carries TRBV4-2 and TRBJ2-6, with 9 bases matching TRBD1. CDR3 in amino acids: CASSRDRESGANVLTF. The CDR3 DNA reads as TGTGCCAGCAGCCGGGACAGGGAATCCGGGGCCAACGTCCTGACTTTC.